The following is a T cell receptor (beta chain) sequence with its context. Its antigen is still unknown. This entry comes from a study of OX40 agonist ivuxolimab in advanced cancers. Across the whole study: With a range of about 23 to 85, age averaged 60 years, and nearly 85% were male. Three patients showed partial responses: one hepatocellular carcinoma and two cutaneous melanoma cases.

Whole-study findings and limits: Clonal expansion was among the lowest in partial responders at 0.1-3.0 mg/kg, especially CD8+.

The CDR3 runs 15 residues. Germline-derived CDR1 and CDR2 are MDHEN and SYDVKM. V lost 1 base and J 1 base, leaving 10 bases between the germline ends. Some clones are missing from TCRdb's copy, which holds only in-frame ones; the method was immunoSEQ multiplex PCR. This sample has fewer than 80,000 clones; around four fifths occur once, and the top ten carry approximately 6%. Sample: CD4+ or CD8+ T cells sorted from blood, taken in a trial of the OX40 agonist ivuxolimab. The chain couples TRBV28 to TRBJ1-2, with D unclear. The sequence derives from an adult with an advanced solid tumor such as melanoma, head and neck, liver or kidney cancer. The CDR3 nucleotides are TGTGCCAGCAGTTTATTCCGGGGAGGTAACTATGGCTACACCTTC. Protein product: CASSLFRGGNYGYTF.